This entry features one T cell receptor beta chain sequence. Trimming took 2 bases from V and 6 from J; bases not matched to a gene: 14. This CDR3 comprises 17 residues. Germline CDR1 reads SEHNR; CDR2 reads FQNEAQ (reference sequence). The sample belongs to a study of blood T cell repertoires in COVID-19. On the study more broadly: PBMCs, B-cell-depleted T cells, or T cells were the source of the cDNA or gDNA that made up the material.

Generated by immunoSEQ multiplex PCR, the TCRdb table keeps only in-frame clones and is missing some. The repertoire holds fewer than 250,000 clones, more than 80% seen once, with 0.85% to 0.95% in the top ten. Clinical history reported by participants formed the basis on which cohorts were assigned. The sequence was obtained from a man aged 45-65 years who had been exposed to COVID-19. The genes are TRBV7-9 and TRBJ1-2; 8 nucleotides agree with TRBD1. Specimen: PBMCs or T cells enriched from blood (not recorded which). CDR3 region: CASSLNAGGFGSDGYTF. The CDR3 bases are TGTGCCAGCAGCTTAAATGCAGGGGGCTTTGGGTCGGATGGCTACACCTTC.